The sequence of this TCR beta chain was determined in a study of blood T cell repertoires in COVID-19. Across the study: The analysed material was cDNA or gDNA that came from T cells, B-cell-depleted T cells, or PBMCs.

The germline V gene has CDR1 SGDLS and CDR2 YYNGEE. The CDR3 spans 18 residues. Trimming took off 4 bases at V and 5 bases at J, with 25 bases between the two ends. The authors' processing: Amplifying reference gene primers gave estimates of nucleated cell counts. TCRdb's table, derived via immunoSEQ multiplex PCR, lists solely in-frame clones and lacks some. V, J and clone size reflect that table, while D and trimming were determined from the DNA. The sample has about 410,000 clones; 89% are singletons. Participant ages covered about 18 to 95 years across about 25 US areas. This TCR was sampled from a woman aged 30 to 39 who had recovered from COVID-19. The gene calls are TRBV9 and TRBJ1-3; D gene unclear. The sequencing input was PBMCs or T cells enriched from blood (not recorded which). Written as DNA, the CDR3 is TGTGCCAGCAGCCCACCAGCTACGGGGTCTTGGAGGCGAAACACCATATATTTT. Translating it yields CASSPPATGSWRRNTIYF. Supplemented by reference TRBV9 and TRBJ1-3, the full variable domain reads DSGVTQTPKHLITATGQRVTLRCSPRSGDLSVYWYQQSLDQGLQFLIQYYNGEERAKGNILERFSAQQFPDLHSELNLSSLELGDSALYFCASSPPATGSWRRNTIYFGEGSWLTVV.